What follows are 24 T cell receptor beta chains derived from one specimen sequenced in a study of blood T cell repertoires in COVID-19. Sequenced by immunoSEQ multiplex PCR; TCRdb stores in-frame clones only, minus some. The repertoire consists of 86,000 or so clones, with 79% occurring once and the leading ten covering 11%. Sequencing was performed on peripheral blood. Every receptor here comes from a man in his sixties or seventies with acute or convalescent COVID-19.

This chain joins TRBV14 and TRBJ2-7; possible D gene TRBD2, 5 bases. Germline CDR1 is SGHDN and CDR2 is FVKESK. CDR3 size: 16 residues. V was trimmed by 4 bases and J by 3 bases, leaving 19 bases between them. The CDR3 nucleotides are TGTGCCAGCAGCCGTAAAGACTCCCGGGCGGGCTACGAGCAGTACTTC. Protein sequence: CASSRKDSRAGYEQYF.

The chain couples TRBV28 to TRBJ1-2; TRBD1 is a possible D gene (5 bases). Germline lookup yields CDR1 MDHEN and CDR2 SYDVKM. The CDR3 loop spans 13 amino acids. The germline V and J ends were trimmed by 7 bases and 4 bases, with 13 bases remaining between them. The CDR3 sequence is CASKVRGTYGYTF. CDR3 coding DNA: TGTGCCAGCAAAGTCCGCGGGACCTATGGCTACACCTTC.

The chain uses TRBV27 and TRBJ1-2, with D tentatively TRBD1 (5 bases). The germline V and J ends were trimmed by 1 base and 7 bases, with 16 bases remaining between them. The CDR3 contains 15 residues. Germline V gives CDR1 MNHEY, CDR2 SMNVEV (reference sequence). In DNA, the CDR3 is TGTGCCAGCAGTTTATTCCCGGGCGGGGACTCTGGCTACACCTTC. Amino acids: CASSLFPGGDSGYTF.

The chain couples TRBV5-6 to TRBJ2-3; D remains unclear. Trimming took off 0 bases at V and 5 bases at J, with 7 bases between the two ends. The CDR3 is made up of 13 amino acids. Germline V gives CDR1 SGHDT, CDR2 YYEEEE. Here the CDR3 DNA reads TGTGCCAGCAGCTTGGCGGCGGTAGATACGCAGTATTTT. It yields the protein CASSLAAVDTQYF.

The rearrangement joins TRBV4-1 to TRBJ2-5; D is uncertain. This CDR3 contains 14 residues. Germline loops: CDR1 MGHRA, CDR2 YSYEKL. Between the trimmed V and J ends, which lost 1 base and 1 base, there was a span of 7 bases. The CDR3 region has the DNA TGCGCCAGCAGCCAAGCGGGTAGCCAAGAGACCCAGTACTTC. It translates to CASSQAGSQETQYF.

The chain couples TRBV5-8 to TRBJ2-2, with D possibly matching TRBD1 (5 bases). The V gene's germline CDR1 is SGHTS and CDR2 YDEGEE. Trimming removed 2 bases at V and 4 bases at J, with 9 bases between. The CDR3 has 14 residues. The CDR3 region is CASSFQGPTGELFF. The CDR3 region has the DNA TGTGCCAGCAGCTTCCAGGGCCCCACCGGGGAGCTGTTTTTT.

The chain recombines TRBV6-5 with TRBJ2-2; TRBD2 agrees at 7 bases. CDR1 is MNHEY and CDR2 is SVGAGI in the germline V gene. The CDR3 contains 14 residues. The V segment lost 6 bases and the J segment 8 bases; nucleotides outside the gene matches: 9. This CDR3 reads CASSLGLGSGELFF. CDR3 DNA: TGTGCCAGCAGCCTCGGACTAGGATCTGGGGAGCTGTTTTTT.

The rearrangement uses TRBV3-1 (or the pseudogene TRBV3-2) and TRBJ1-4, with D perhaps TRBD1 (5 bases). V gave up 4 bases and J gave up 2 bases, with 8 bases separating them. This CDR3 is 14 amino acids long. Germline V gives CDR1 LGHDT, CDR2 YNNKEL (reference sequence). CDR3 region: CASSRQTTNEKLFF. The CDR3 nucleotides are TGTGCCAGCAGCCGACAGACCACTAATGAAAAACTGTTTTTT.

The V call is TRBV18, the J call TRBJ2-7, with D maybe TRBD2 (7 bases). Germline CDR1 is KGHSH and CDR2 is LQKENI. This CDR3 is 14 amino acids long. The V and J ends lost 4 bases and 3 bases respectively, with 13 bases between them. The CDR3 spells CASSLGGPDYEQYF. As DNA, the CDR3 is TGTGCCAGCTCACTCGGGGGGCCCGACTACGAGCAGTACTTC. The whole variable domain, remainder taken from reference TRBV18 and TRBJ2-7, is NAGVMQNPRHLVRRRGQEARLRCSPMKGHSHVYWYRQLPEEGLKFMVYLQKENIIDESGMPKERFSAEFPKEGPSILRIQQVVRGDSAAYFCASSLGGPDYEQYFGPGTRLTVT.

The chain links TRBV19 to TRBJ2-2, with a tentative D call TRBD1 (5 bases). The V gene lost 3 bases and the J gene lost 0 bases, with 8 bases spanning the gap. This CDR3 is built from 15 residues. The germline V gene has CDR1 LNHDA and CDR2 SQIVND (reference sequence). CDR3 nucleotides: TGTGCCAGTAGTATTGCAGGGACGAACACCGGGGAGCTGTTTTTT. It translates to CASSIAGTNTGELFF.

The gene calls are TRBV7-3 and TRBJ1-1; possible D gene TRBD1, 6 bases. The CDR3 runs 14 residues. Germline V gene sequence: CDR1 SGHTA, CDR2 FQGTGA. The V and J ends lost 6 bases and 6 bases respectively, with 17 bases between them. Here the CDR3 reads CASRVNRVDSEAFF. In DNA, the CDR3 is TGTGCCAGCAGGGTCAACAGGGTGGACTCTGAAGCTTTCTTT.

The J gene is TRBJ1-1, the V gene TRBV2, with 8 nucleotides matching TRBD1. The CDR3 consists of 15 residues. The germline V gene encodes CDR1 SNHLY and CDR2 FYNNEI. Trimming removed 6 bases from V and 1 base from J; junction bases left unmatched: 7. The CDR3 region has the DNA TGTGCCAGCAGCGTCGGACAGGGCCGGAACACTGAAGCTTTCTTT. Its translation is CASSVGQGRNTEAFF. Together with reference TRBV2 and TRBJ1-1, the CDR3 gives the full variable domain: EPEVTQTPSHQVTQMGQEVILRCVPISNHLYFYWYRQILGQKVEFLVSFYNNEISEKSEIFDDQFSVERPDGSNFTLKIRSTKLEDSAMYFCASSVGQGRNTEAFFGQGTRLTVV.

The CDR3 DNA follows: TGTGCCAGCAGTGAAGGACTTTATAATTCACCCCTCCACTTT. Protein: CASSEGLYNSPLHF. The V and J genes are TRBV6-4 and TRBJ1-6; the D is unclear. Germline values: CDR1 MRHNA, CDR2 SNTAGT. V was shortened by 3 bases and J by 4 bases, with 7 bases between the two germline ends. There are 14 residues in the CDR3.

This clone was counted a single time. This sequence joins TRBV7-3 and TRBJ2-2, with D tentatively TRBD1 (5 bases). V lost 5 bases to trimming and J lost 2 bases, with 9 bases between them. The length of the CDR3 is 14 residues. From germline, CDR1 is SGHTA and CDR2 FQGTGA. As DNA, the CDR3 is TGTGCCAGCAGCCTTACAGGAAACACCGGGGAGCTGTTTTTT. This sequence encodes CASSLTGNTGELFF.

The rearrangement uses TRBV12-3 or TRBV12-4 and TRBJ1-6; 7 positions match TRBD1. This CDR3 contains 13 residues. With 6 bases clipped from V and 12 bases from J, the junction kept 8 bases outside the gene matches. The CDR3 reads CASRTGTVGPLHF. Written as DNA, the CDR3 is TGTGCCAGCAGAACCGGGACAGTAGGACCCCTCCACTTT.

This chain joins TRBV19 and TRBJ1-4; 8 bases are a match to TRBD1. V lost 4 bases, J lost 7 bases, and 11 bases stayed unmatched. The CDR3 totals 16 residues. The germline V gene encodes CDR1 LNHDA and CDR2 SQIVND (reference sequence). The CDR3 spells CASSTRTGGHFEKLFF. Here the CDR3 DNA reads TGTGCCAGTAGTACAAGAACAGGGGGACATTTTGAAAAACTGTTTTTT.

The chain links TRBV10-1 to TRBJ2-3; maybe TRBD1 (6 bases). Trimming shortened V by 8 bases and J by 2 bases, and 11 bases separated the two germline ends. Germline lookup yields CDR1 WNHNN and CDR2 SYGVQD (reference sequence). CDR3 length: 13 residues. The CDR3 DNA follows: TGCGCCAGCCGGGACACCTCCACAGATACGCAGTATTTT. Translated: CASRDTSTDTQYF.

This chain uses TRBV24-1 with TRBJ2-3; 8 nucleotides agree with TRBD2. V shed 7 bases, J shed 4 bases, and the junction held 6 bases outside the gene matches. Germline V lookup: CDR1 KGHDR, CDR2 SFDVKD. The CDR3 sequence is 14 residues long. CDR3 residues: CATRSGGGPDTQYF. CDR3 coding DNA: TGTGCCACCAGATCCGGGGGGGGCCCAGATACGCAGTATTTT.

This chain connects TRBV7-9 to TRBJ2-3; 7 bases match TRBD1. Per the germline V gene, CDR1 is SEHNR and CDR2 is FQNEAQ (reference sequence). There are 12 residues in the CDR3. Trimming cost V 8 bases and J 5 bases; bases outside gene matches: 4. DNA of the CDR3: TGTGCCAGCGGGCAGGGGGTAGATACGCAGTATTTT. This translates into CASGQGVDTQYF.

The chain links TRBV28 to TRBJ1-4; no reliable D call. With 6 bases removed from V and 0 bases from J, the gap between germline ends came to 11 bases. The CDR3 has 15 amino acids. Germline CDR1 and CDR2: MDHEN and SYDVKM. The DNA for the CDR3 is TGTGCCAGCAGCTTAGACCGGGCAACTAATGAAAAACTGTTTTTT. This gives the protein CASSLDRATNEKLFF.

The rearrangement links TRBV5-1 to TRBJ1-2, with D possibly being TRBD1 (6 bases). V lost 0 bases to trimming and J lost 11 bases, with 17 bases between them. The CDR3 covers 14 residues. The germline V gene encodes CDR1 SGHRS and CDR2 YFSETQ. CDR3 in DNA: TGCGCCAGCAGCTTGGCCGGGGCAGTAAGGGGGTACACCTTC. Its protein product is CASSLAGAVRGYTF.

This clone was seen only a few times. This chain connects TRBV5-1 to TRBJ1-1; D is undetermined. Germline assignment: CDR1 SGHRS and CDR2 YFSETQ. The CDR3 runs to 12 residues. Trimming removed 4 bases from V and 6 bases from J, with 10 bases in between. The CDR3 coding sequence is TGCGCCAGCAGCCCACATGGAGCTGAAGCTTTCTTT. This gives the protein CASSPHGAEAFF.

The chain uses TRBV10-2 and TRBJ2-1; TRBD2 aligns across 7 bases. The germline gives CDR1 WSHSY, CDR2 SAAADI. CDR3 length: 15 amino acids. J was trimmed by 2 bases and V by 8 bases; bases with no gene match: 9. CDR3 sequence (DNA): TGCGCCAGCCAGTGGGCTAGCGGCACCTACAATGAGCAGTTCTTC. Translation: CASQWASGTYNEQFF.

The count of this clone is one. The chain is built from TRBV27 and TRBJ1-1; D not resolved. The length of the CDR3 is 12 residues. V lost 3 bases and J 5 bases, leaving 7 bases between the germline ends. Germline CDR1 MNHEY, CDR2 SMNVEV (reference sequence). As DNA, the CDR3 is TGTGCCAGCAGTTTGACCGGGACTGAAGCTTTCTTT. Translation: CASSLTGTEAFF.